Sequencing of this TCR beta chain was carried out in a study of spatial heterogeneity in lung cancer. The CDR3 runs to 15 residues. Per germline, CDR1 DFQATT and CDR2 SNEGSKA (reference sequence). V gave up 2 bases and J gave up 4 bases; unmatched junction bases: 8. This clonotype was found many times. Its antigen remains unidentified. Stated time point: sample taken at primary tumor resection. From tumor, nontumor lung or frozen PBMC, whole RNA was taken unsorted for sequencing. MiXCR, applied by TCRdb to the 5' RACE reads, yields one record per CDR3 protein. This table holds 9,000 to 10,000 distinct CDR3 sequences, 5.5% to 7.5% found once. Study conclusions and caveats: Tumor mutation count correlated with how many alpha and beta TCRs expanded intratumorally.

The specimen was lung tumor tissue, collected at surgery. The genes are TRBV20-1 and TRBJ1-5; 7 bases line up with TRBD1. This sequence was found in a female donor with early-stage non-small cell lung cancer. The CDR3 spells CSARRATGSNQPQHF. The DNA for the CDR3 is TGCAGTGCTAGAAGGGCGACAGGGTCGAATCAGCCCCAGCATTTT.